This T cell receptor beta chain was identified during a study of post-analysis software for immune sequencing data. Overall study findings and caveats: Strong same-batch co-clustering of samples appeared with F measure clustering. Four or five TRBV segments, TRBV5-6, TRBV5-1 and TRBV20-1 among them, were found more frequent in patients than controls. Normalized Chao1 diversity was significantly reduced in patients versus controls.

Worth noting for this clonotype: Its antigen remains unknown.

Carried by the TCR beta cDNA libraries were unique molecular identifiers. The source material, about 0.95 to 10 million T cells, gave rise to about 500,000 cDNA molecules. One entry per CDR3 protein results from TCRdb running MiXCR on the PCR reads. The sample has 500,000 to 600,000 distinct CDR3 sequences, roughly 45% seen once; the top ten hold 1.5% to 2%. In germline, CDR1 is DFQATT, CDR2 SNEGSKA (reference sequence). The length of the CDR3 is 15 residues. V was pared by 5 bases and J by 3 bases, with 9 bases of the junction left unmatched. The chain recombines TRBV20-1 with TRBJ2-2; 7 nucleotides match TRBD2. The TCR was taken from a girl between 10 and 17 years old with multiple sclerosis. Sequencing input: blood. This CDR3 reads CSAPKASGHTGELFF. The DNA of the CDR3 is TGCAGTGCTCCTAAGGCTAGCGGACACACCGGGGAGCTGTTTTTT.